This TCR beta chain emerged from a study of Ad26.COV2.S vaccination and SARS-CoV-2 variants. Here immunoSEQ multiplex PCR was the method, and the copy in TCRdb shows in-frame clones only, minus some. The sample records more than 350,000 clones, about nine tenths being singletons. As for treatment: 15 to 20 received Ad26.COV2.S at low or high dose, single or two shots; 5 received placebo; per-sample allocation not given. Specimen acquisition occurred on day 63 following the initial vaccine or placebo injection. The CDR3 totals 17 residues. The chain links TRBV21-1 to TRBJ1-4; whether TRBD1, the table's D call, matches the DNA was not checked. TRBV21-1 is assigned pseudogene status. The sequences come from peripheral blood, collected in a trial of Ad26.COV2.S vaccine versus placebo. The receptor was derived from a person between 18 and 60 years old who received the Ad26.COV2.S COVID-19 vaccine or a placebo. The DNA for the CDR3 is TGTGCCAGCAGTGTTCAGGCAGGGGGCTCATCTAATGAAAAACTGTTTTTT. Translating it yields CASSVQAGGSSNEKLFF.